The 7 T cell receptor beta chains below were found in one sample sequenced in a study of blood T cell repertoires in COVID-19. Method: immunoSEQ multiplex PCR; TCRdb's copy keeps in-frame clones and lacks some. The sample has over 40,000 clones, approximately 90% seen once. Sequenced material: peripheral blood. Receptor source: a man between 65 and 80 years old with acute or convalescent COVID-19.

CDR3 residues: CASSPSTGLEKLFF. The CDR3 DNA reads as TGTGCCAGCAGCCCGTCAACAGGGTTAGAAAAACTGTTTTTT. The chain joins TRBV3-1 (or the pseudogene TRBV3-2) to TRBJ1-4, with D tentatively TRBD1 (6 bases). Germline values: CDR1 LGHDT, CDR2 YNNKEL (reference sequence). The length of the CDR3 is 14 residues. Trimming removed 4 bases from V and 8 bases from J, with 14 bases in between.

This clone has a single count. The chain links TRBV7-6 to TRBJ1-2; D uncertain. The CDR3 length is 13 residues. V was clipped by 5 bases and J by 8 bases, with 15 bases between them. Per germline, CDR1 SGHVS and CDR2 FNYEAQ. The CDR3 region has the DNA TGTGCCAGCAGCCCGGGAGATCGAGGGGGCTACACCTTC. Its protein product is CASSPGDRGGYTF.

The chain links TRBV6-5 to TRBJ2-2; the match to TRBD2 covers 7 bases. Per the germline V gene, CDR1 is MNHEY and CDR2 is SVGAGI. Trimming at V came to 6 bases and at J to 9 bases, leaving 10 bases not matched to a gene. The CDR3 is made up of 14 amino acids. The CDR3 coding sequence is TGTGCCAGCAGCTCCGGGACTAATAACCGGGAGCTGTTTTTT. Amino acids: CASSSGTNNRELFF.

V usage is TRBV3-1 (or the pseudogene TRBV3-2) and J usage is TRBJ2-5, with 8 bases matching TRBD2. The CDR3 spans 16 residues. J was trimmed by 5 bases and V by 5 bases; bases with no gene match: 13. Germline CDR1 reads LGHDT; CDR2 reads YNNKEL (reference sequence). The CDR3 region is CASSYSGGVRVETQYF. The CDR3 nucleotides are TGTGCCAGCAGCTACTCGGGGGGGGTTAGAGTCGAGACCCAGTACTTC.

The V gene is TRBV5-4, the J gene TRBJ1-2; D gene uncertain. The CDR3 totals 13 residues. CDR1 and CDR2 (germline): SGHNT, YYREEE (reference sequence). V was clipped by 4 bases and J by 4 bases, with 11 bases between them. For the CDR3, the DNA is TGTGCCAGCAGCCCGTCTGGCTCCTATGGCTACACCTTC. Protein product: CASSPSGSYGYTF.

The chain has TRBV6-2 or TRBV6-3 and TRBJ1-1, with D hard to call. The CDR3 sequence is 11 residues long. Between the trimmed V and J ends, which lost 2 bases and 10 bases, there was a span of 8 bases. Germline CDR1 and CDR2: MNHEY and SVGEGT. The CDR3 nucleotides read TGTGCCAGCAGTTACGGGCTGGCAGCTTTCTTT. Translating gives CASSYGLAAFF.

This chain connects TRBV6-6 to TRBJ2-7, with 8 bases that match TRBD2. V gave up 0 bases and J gave up 1 base; unmatched junction bases: 5. Germline V CDR1 and CDR2: MNHNY, SVGAGI (reference sequence). This CDR3 has 16 residues. CDR3 nucleotides: TGTGCCAGCAGTTACTCTTCGGGGGGGCGATCCTACGAGCAGTACTTC. Residues: CASSYSSGGRSYEQYF.